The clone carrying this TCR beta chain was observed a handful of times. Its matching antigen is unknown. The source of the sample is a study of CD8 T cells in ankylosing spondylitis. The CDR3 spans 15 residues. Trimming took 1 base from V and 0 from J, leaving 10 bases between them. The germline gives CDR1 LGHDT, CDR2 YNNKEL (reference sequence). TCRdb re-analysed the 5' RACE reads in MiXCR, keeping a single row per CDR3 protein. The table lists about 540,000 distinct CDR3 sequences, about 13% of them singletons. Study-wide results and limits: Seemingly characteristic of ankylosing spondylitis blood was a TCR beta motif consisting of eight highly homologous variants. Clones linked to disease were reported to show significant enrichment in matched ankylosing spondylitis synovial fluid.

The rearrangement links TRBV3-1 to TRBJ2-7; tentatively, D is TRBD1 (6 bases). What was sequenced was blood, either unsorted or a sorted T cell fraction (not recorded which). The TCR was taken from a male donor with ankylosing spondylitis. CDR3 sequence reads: CASSQGRQVSYEQYF. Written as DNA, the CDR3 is TGTGCCAGCAGCCAAGGGAGACAGGTCTCCTACGAGCAGTACTTC.